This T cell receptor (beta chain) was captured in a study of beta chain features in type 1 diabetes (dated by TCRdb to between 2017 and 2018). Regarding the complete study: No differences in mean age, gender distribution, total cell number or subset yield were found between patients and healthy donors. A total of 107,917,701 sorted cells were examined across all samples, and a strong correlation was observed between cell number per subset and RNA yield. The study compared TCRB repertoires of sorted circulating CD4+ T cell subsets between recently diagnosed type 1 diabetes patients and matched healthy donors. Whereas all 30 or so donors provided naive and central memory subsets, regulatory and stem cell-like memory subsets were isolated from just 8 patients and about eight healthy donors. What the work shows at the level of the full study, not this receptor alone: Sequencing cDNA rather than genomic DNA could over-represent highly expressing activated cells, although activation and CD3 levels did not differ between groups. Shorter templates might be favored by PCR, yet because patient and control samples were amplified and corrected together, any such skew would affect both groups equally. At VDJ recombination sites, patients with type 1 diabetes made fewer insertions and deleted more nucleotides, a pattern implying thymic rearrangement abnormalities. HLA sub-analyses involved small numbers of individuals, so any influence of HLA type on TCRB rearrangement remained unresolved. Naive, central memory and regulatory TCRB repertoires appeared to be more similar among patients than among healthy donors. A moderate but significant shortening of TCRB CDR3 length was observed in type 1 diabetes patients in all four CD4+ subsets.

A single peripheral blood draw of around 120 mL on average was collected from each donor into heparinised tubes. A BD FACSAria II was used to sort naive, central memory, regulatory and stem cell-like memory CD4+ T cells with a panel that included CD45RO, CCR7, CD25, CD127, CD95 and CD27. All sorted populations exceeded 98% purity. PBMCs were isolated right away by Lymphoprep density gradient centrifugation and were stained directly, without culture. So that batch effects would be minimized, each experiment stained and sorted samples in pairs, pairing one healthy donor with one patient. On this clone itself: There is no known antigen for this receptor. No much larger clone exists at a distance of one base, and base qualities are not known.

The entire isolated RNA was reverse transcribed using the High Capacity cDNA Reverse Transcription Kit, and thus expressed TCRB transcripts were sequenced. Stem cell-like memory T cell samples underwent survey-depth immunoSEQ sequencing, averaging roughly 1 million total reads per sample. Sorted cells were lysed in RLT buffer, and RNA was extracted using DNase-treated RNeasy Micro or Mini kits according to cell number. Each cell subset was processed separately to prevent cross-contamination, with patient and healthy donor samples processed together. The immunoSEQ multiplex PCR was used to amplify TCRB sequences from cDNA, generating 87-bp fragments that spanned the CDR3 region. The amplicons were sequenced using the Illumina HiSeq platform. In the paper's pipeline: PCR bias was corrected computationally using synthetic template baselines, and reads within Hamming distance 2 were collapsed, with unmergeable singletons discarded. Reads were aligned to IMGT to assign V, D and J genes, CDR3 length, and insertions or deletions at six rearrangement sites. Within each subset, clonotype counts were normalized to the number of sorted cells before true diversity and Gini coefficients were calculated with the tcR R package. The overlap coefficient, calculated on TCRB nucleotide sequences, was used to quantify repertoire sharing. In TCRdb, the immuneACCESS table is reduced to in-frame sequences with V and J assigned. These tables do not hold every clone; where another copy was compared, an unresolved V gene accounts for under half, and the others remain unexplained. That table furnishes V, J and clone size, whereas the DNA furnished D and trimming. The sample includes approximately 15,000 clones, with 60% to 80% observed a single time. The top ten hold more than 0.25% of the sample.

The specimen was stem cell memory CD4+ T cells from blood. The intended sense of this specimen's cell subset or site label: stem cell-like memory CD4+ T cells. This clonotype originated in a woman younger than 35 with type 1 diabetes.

The DNA reads TGTGCCTGGAGTGCCACCCCGGGGGAGTATGGCTACACCTTC. Its translation reads: CAWSATPGEYGYTF. Recombination joined TRBV30 with TRBJ1-2; the best D guess is TRBD1, with 5 bases matching. CDR1 is given as GTSNPN and CDR2 as SVGIG, both from the germline V gene (reference sequence). The CDR3 covers 14 residues, taking in both the cysteine and the phenylalanine. Left in the record is the CDR3 DNA by itself, 42 bases read in frame from the first base. Cut back by 1 base and 5 bases, the V and J ends lie 14 bases apart.